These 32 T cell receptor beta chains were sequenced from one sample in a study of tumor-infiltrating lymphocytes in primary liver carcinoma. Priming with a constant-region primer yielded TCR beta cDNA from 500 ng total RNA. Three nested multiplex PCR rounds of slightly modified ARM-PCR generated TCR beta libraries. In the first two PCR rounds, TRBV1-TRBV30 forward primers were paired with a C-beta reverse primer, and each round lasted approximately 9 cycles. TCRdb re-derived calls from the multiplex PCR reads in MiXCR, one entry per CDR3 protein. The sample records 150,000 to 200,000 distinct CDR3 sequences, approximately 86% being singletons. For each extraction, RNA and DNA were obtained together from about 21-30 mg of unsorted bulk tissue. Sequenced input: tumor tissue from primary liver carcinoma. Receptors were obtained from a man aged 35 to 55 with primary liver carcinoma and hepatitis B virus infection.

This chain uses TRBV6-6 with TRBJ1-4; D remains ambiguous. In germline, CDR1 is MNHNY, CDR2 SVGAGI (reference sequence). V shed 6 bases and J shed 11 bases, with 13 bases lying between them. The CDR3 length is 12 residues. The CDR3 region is CASRQTSEKLFF. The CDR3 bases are TGTGCCAGCAGGCAGACTAGTGAGAAACTGTTTTTT.

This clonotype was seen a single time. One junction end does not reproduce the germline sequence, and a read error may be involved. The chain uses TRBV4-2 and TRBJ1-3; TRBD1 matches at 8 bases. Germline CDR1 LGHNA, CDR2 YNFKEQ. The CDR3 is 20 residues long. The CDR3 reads CASSQGRGRGLTLSGNTIYF. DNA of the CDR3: TGCGCCAGCAGCCAAGGCCGGGGCAGGGGGCTTACTCTCTCTGGAAACACCATATATTTT.

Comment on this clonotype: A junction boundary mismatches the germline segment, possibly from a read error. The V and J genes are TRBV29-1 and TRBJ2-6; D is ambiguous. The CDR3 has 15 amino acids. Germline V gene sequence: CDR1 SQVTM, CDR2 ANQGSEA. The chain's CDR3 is CSVGRADSEANVLTF. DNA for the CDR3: TGCAGCGTTGGTAGGGCAGACTCTGAGGCCAACGTCCTGACTTTC.

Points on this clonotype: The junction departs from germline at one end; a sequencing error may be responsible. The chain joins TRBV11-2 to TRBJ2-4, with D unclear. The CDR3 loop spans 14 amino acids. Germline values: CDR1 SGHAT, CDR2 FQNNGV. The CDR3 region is CASSLEGYKNFQYF. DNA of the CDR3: TGTGCCAGCAGTTTAGAAGGCTACAAAAACTTTCAGTACTTC.

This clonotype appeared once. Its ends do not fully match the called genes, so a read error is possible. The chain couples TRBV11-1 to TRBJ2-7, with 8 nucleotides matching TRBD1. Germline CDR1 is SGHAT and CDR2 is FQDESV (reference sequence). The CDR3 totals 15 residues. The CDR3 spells CASSSLPGGAYQHYF. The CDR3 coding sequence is TGTGCCAGCAGCTCGCTTCCAGGGGGCGCCTACCAGCATTACTTC.

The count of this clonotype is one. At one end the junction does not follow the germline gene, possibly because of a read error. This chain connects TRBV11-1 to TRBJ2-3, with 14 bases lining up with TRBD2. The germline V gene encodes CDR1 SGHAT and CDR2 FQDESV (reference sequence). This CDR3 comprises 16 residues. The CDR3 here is CARSSPGLAGVGTLYF. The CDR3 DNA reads TGTGCCAGGAGCTCCCCGGGACTAGCGGGAGTGGGTACGCTGTATTTT.

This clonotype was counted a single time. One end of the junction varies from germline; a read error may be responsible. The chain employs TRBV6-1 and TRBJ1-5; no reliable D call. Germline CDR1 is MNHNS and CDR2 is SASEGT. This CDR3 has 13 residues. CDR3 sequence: CANSWGGNQPQHF. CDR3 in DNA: TGTGCCAACAGTTGGGGTGGGAATCAGCCCCAGCATTTT.

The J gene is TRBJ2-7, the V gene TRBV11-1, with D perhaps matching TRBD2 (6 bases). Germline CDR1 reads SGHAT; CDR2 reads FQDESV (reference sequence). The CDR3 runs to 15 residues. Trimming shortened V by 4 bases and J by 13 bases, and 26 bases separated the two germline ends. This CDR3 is CASSSSRDSSYEGYF. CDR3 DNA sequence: TGTGCCAGCAGCTCATCCCGGGACTCCTCCTACGAGGGATACTTC.

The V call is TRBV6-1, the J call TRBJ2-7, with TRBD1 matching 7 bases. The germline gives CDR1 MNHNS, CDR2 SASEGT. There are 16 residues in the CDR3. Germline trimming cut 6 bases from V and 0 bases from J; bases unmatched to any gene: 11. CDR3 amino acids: CASSPCLDRSSYEQYF. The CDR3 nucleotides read TGTGCCAGCAGCCCTTGCCTGGACAGGAGCTCCTACGAGCAGTACTTC.

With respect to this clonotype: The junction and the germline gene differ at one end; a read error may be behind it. CDR3 region: CASSQDRNTWKLFF. The CDR3 DNA reads as TGCGCCAGCAGCCAAGATCGGAACACCTGGAAGCTATTTTTT. J is TRBJ2-2 and V is TRBV4-3; D is undetermined. Germline V CDR1 and CDR2: LGHNA, YSLEER. The CDR3 has 14 amino acids.

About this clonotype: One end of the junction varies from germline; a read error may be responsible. The CDR3 reads CDSSAGLTGNNEQFF. CDR3 nucleotide sequence: TGCGACAGCAGCGCGGGACTAACGGGGAACAATGAGCAGTTCTTC. This chain joins TRBV5-1 and TRBJ2-1; TRBD2 aligns across 7 bases. This CDR3 has 15 amino acids. CDR1 and CDR2 (germline): SGHRS, YFSETQ.

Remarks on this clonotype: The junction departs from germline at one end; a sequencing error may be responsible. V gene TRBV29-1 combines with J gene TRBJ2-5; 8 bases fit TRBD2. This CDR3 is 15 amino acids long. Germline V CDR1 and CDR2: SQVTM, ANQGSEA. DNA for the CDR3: TGCAGCATTCGGACTAGCAGGAGTTGGGCAGAGGCCCAGTACTTC. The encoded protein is CSIRTSRSWAEAQYF.

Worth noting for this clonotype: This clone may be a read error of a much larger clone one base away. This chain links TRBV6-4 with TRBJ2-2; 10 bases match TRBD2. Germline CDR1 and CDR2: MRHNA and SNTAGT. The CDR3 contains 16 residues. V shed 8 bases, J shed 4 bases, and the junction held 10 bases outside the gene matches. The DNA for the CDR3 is TGTGCCAGCTCCCATGCGGGACTAGCGAGCACCGGGGAGCTGTTTTTT. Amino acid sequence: CASSHAGLASTGELFF.

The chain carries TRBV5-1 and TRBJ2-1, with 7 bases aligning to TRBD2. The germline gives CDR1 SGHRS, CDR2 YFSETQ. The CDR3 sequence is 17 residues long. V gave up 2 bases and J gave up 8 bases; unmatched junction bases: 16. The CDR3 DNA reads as TGCGCCAGCAGCTTAGGTTCGGAGGGAGCGGGGTACTATGAGCAGTTCTTC. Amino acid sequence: CASSLGSEGAGYYEQFF.

This CDR3 reads CASGGLAGGEETQYF. The CDR3, as DNA: TGTGCCAGCGGTGGACTAGCGGGAGGGGAAGAGACCCAGTACTTC. This chain joins TRBV6-1 and TRBJ2-5; TRBD2 matches at 15 bases. J gave up 3 bases and V 8 bases, and 4 bases lay outside the gene matches. CDR3 length: 15 residues. Germline assignment: CDR1 MNHNS and CDR2 SASEGT.

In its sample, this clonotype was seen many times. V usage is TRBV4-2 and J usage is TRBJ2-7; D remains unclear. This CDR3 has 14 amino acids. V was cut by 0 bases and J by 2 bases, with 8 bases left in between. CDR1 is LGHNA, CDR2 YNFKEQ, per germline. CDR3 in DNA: TGTGCCAGCAGCCAAGAAGCTCGAGCCTACGAGCAGTACTTC. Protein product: CASSQEARAYEQYF.

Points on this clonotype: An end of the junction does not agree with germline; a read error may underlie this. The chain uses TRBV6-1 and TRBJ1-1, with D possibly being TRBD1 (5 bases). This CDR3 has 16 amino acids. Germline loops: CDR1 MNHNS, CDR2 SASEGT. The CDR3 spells CGSRKGTVPMNTEAFF. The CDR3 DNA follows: TGTGGCAGCAGGAAAGGGACCGTCCCAATGAACACTGAAGCTTTCTTT.

The CDR3 is CRGHGLAGVGEQFF. The CDR3 DNA reads TGCAGAGGACATGGACTAGCGGGAGTAGGTGAGCAGTTCTTC. The J gene is TRBJ2-1, the V gene TRBV29-1; TRBD2 agrees at 13 bases. The CDR3 spans 14 residues. Germline CDR1 SQVTM, CDR2 ANQGSEA.

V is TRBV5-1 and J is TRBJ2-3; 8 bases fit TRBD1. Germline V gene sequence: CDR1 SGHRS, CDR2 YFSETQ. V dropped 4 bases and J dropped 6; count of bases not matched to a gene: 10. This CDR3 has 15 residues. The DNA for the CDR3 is TGCGCCAGCAGCCTACAGGGGGAGCGTAGCGATACGCAGTATTTT. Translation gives CASSLQGERSDTQYF.

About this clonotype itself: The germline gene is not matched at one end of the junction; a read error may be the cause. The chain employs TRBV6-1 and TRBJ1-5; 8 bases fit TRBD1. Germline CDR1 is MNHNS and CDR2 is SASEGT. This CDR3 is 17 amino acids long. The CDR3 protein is CASIFTFGQGGDQPQQF. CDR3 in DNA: TGTGCCAGCATATTCACCTTCGGACAGGGAGGCGATCAGCCCCAGCAATTC.

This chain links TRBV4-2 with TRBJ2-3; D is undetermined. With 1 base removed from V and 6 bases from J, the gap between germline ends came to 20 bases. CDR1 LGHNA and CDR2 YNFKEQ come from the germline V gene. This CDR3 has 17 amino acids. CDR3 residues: CASSQVDVRGSTDTQYF. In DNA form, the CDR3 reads TGTGCCAGCAGCCAAGTCGATGTGCGAGGTTCCACCGATACGCAGTATTTT.

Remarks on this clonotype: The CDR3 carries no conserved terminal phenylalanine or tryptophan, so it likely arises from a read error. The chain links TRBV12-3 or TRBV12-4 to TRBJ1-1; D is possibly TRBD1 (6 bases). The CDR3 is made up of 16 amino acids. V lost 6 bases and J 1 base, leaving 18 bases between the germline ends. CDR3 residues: CASSPHPGTTNTEAFL. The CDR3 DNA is TGTGCCAGCAGCCCCCATCCTGGGACAACGAACACTGAAGCTTTCTTA.

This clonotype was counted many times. The CDR3 loop is CASSLGTGAGYTF. CDR3 bases: TGTGCCAGCAGTTTAGGGACAGGGGCGGGCTACACCTTC. The chain has TRBV12-3 or TRBV12-4 and TRBJ1-2; 9 bases align to TRBD1. The junction had 2 bases not matched to a gene; V was cut back by 1 base and J by 8 bases. CDR3 size: 13 residues.

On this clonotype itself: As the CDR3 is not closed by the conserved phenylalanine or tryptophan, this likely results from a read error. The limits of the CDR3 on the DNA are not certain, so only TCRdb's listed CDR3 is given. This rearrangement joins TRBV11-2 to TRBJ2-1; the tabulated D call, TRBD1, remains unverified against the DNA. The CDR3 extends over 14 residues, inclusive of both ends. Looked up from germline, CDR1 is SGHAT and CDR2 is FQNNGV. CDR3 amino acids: CASGLGGLNNEQFL.

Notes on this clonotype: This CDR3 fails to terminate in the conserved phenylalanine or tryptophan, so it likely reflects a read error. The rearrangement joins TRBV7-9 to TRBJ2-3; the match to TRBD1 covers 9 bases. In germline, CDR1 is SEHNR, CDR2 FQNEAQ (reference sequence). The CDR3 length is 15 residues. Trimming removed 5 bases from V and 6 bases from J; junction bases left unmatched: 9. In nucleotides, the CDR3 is TGTGCCAGCAGCGACGCCGGGACAGGGTTGGATACGCAGTATATT. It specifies CASSDAGTGLDTQYI.

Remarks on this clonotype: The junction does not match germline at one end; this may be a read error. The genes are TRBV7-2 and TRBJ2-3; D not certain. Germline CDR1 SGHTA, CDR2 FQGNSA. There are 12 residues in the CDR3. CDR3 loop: CASMSMQDTQYF. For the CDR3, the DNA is TGTGCCAGCATGTCCATGCAAGATACACAGTATTTT. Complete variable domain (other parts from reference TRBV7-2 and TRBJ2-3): GAGVSQSPSNKVTEKGKDVELRCDPISGHTALYWYRQSLGQGLEFLIYFQGNSAPDKSGLPSDRFSAERTGGSVSTLTIQRTQQEDSAVYLCASMSMQDTQYFGPGTRLTVL.

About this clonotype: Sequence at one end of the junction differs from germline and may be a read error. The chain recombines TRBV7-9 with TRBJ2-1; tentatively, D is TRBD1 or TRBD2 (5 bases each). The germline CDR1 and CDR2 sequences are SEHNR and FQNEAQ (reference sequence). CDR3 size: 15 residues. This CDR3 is CASCLVFGTYNEQFF. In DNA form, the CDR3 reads TGTGCCAGCTGCTTAGTCTTTGGGACCTACAATGAGCAATTCTTC.

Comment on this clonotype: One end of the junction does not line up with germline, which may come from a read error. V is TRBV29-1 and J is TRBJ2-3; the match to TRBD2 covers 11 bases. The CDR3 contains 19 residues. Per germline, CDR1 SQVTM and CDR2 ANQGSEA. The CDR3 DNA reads TGCAGCGTTGTGGGAACGCTAGCGGGAGGTGGTAGTATCGCAGATACGCGGTATTTT. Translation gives CSVVGTLAGGGSIADTRYF.

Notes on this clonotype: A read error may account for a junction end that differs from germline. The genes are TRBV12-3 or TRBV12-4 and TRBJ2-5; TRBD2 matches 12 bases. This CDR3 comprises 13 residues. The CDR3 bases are TGTGTCAGCAGACTAGCGGGAGTTGAGACCCAGTACTTC. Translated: CVSRLAGVETQYF.

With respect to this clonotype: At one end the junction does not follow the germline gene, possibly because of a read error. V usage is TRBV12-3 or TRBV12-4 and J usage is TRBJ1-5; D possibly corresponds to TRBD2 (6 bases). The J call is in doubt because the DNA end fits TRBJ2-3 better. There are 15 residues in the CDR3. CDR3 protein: CVSTRGTAINQPQYF. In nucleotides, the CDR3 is TGTGTCAGCACGCGGGGCACCGCAATAAATCAGCCACAGTATTTT.

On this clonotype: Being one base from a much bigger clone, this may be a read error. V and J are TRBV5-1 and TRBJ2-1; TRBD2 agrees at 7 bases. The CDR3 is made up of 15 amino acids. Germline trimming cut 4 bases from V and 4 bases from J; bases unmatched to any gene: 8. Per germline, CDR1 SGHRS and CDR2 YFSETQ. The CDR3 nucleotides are TGCGCCAGCAGCCTGACTAGCTGGACTTACAATGAGCAGTTCTTC. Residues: CASSLTSWTYNEQFF.

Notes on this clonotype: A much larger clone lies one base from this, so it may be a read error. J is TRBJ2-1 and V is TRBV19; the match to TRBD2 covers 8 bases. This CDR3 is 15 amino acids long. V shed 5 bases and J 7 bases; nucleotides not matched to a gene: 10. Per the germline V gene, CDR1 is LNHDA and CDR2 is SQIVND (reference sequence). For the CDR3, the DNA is TGTGCCAGTAGTCCTAGGGGACTAGTGGGTAATGAGCAGTTCTTC. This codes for CASSPRGLVGNEQFF.